The T cell receptor (beta chain) under discussion was sequenced for a study of glioma-infiltrating T cells. As for this clonotype: Its target is not known. This clone may be a read error of a much larger clone one base away.

TCR alpha and beta CDR3 regions were amplified from RNA using iRepertoire nested multiplex PCR. Input was roughly 100-450 ng of tissue mRNA or PBMC total RNA. Each CDR3 protein is one row after TCRdb ran MiXCR on the multiplex PCR reads. Of around 190,000 distinct CDR3 sequences listed, about 46% are singletons. Notes on the study in general: Gliomas, especially low-grade, showed above-expected tissue-blood divergence; non-neoplastic patients showed below.

Source material: glioma tissue, nonneoplastic brain tissue, or PBMCs (not recorded which). The clonotype originates from a human donor with low-grade glioma or glioblastoma, undergoing nonglioma brain surgery, or in good health (not recorded which).

The CDR3 region has the DNA TGTGCCACCAGTGATCATAGCGTCCCGTTTGATACGCAGTATTTT. The encoded protein is CATSDHSVPFDTQYF. The J gene is TRBJ2-3, the V gene TRBV24-1; maybe TRBD2 (5 bases). The CDR3 contains 15 residues. Looked up from germline, CDR1 is KGHDR and CDR2 is SFDVKD. Trimming stripped 3 bases from V and 6 bases from J, with 15 bases between.